These 3 T cell receptor beta chains were sequenced from one sample in a study of cytomegalovirus exposure and HLA in healthy donors. Primers for the PCR totalled 60 Vbeta and 13 Jbeta. The assay was immunoSEQ multiplex PCR, and TCRdb's table has in-frame clones only and misses some. The sample lists 150,000 to 200,000 clones; approximately 80% were seen once. Sequenced input: PBMCs. The receptors stem from a woman in her forties in good health and CMV-seronegative.

This clone showed up just a few times. The gene calls are TRBV27 and TRBJ2-7; 9 bases fit TRBD1. CDR1 and CDR2 from the germline V gene are MNHEY and SMNVEV (reference sequence). CDR3 length equals 15 residues. V lost 4 bases, J lost 2 bases, and 6 bases stayed unmatched. CDR3 amino acids: CASSSGTGTTYEQYF. In DNA form, the CDR3 reads TGTGCCAGCAGTTCCGGGACAGGGACCACCTACGAGCAGTACTTC.

The chain recombines TRBV9 with TRBJ2-3, with D unresolved. The germline V gene has CDR1 SGDLS and CDR2 YYNGEE. V shed 0 bases and J shed 3 bases, with 14 bases lying between them. CDR3 length: 16 residues. CDR3: CASSVGNELPTDTQYF. As DNA, the CDR3 is TGTGCCAGCAGCGTAGGAAACGAACTCCCAACAGATACGCAGTATTTT.

The V call is TRBV30, the J call TRBJ1-2; D remains ambiguous. Germline V CDR1 and CDR2: GTSNPN, SVGIG (reference sequence). V lost 5 bases to trimming and J lost 7 bases, with 20 bases between them. The CDR3 contains 14 residues. In DNA form, the CDR3 reads TGTGCCTGGGAAACCGGGTCATTCATTAGTGGCTACACCTTC. Its translation is CAWETGSFISGYTF.